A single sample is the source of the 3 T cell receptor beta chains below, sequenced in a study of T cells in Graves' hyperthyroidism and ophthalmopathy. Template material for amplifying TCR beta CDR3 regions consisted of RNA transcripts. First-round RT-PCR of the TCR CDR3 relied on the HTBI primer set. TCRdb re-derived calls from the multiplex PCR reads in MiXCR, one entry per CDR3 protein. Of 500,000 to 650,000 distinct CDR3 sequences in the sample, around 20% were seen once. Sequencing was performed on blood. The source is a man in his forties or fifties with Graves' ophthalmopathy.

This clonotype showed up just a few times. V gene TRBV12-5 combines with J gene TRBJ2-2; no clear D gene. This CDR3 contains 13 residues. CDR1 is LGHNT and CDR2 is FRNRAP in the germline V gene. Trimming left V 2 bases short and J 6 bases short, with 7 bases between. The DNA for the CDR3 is TGTGCTAGTGGTTTGTGGACGGCCGGGGAGCTGTTTTTT. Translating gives CASGLWTAGELFF.

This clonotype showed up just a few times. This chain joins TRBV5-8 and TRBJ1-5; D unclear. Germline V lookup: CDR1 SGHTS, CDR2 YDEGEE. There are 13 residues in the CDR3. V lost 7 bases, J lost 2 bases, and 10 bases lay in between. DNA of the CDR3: TGTGCCAGCCGCAACCAGGGCAATCAGCCCCAGCATTTT. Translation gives CASRNQGNQPQHF.

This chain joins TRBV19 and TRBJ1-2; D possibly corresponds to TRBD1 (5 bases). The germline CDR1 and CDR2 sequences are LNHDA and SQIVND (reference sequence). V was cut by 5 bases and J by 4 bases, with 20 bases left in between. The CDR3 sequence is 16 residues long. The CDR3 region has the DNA TGTGCCAGTAGTCAGTACCATCAACAGGCGATCTATGGCTACACCTTC. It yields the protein CASSQYHQQAIYGYTF.